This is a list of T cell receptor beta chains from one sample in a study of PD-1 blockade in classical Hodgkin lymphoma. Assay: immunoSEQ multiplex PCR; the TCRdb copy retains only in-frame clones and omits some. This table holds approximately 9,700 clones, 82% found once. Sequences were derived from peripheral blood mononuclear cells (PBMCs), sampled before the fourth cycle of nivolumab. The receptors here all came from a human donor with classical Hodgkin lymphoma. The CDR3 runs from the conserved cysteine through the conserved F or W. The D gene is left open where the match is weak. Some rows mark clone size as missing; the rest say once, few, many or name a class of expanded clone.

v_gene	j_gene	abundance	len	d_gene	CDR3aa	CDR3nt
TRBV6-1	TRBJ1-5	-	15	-	CASSVSGPSNQPQHF	TGTGCCAGCAGTGTTTCGGGGCCCTCTAATCAGCCCCAGCATTTT
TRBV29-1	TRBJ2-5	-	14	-	CSVEGGLLQETQYF	TGCAGCGTTGAAGGTGGACTGCTTCAAGAGACCCAGTACTTC
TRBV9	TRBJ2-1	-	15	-	CASSVGSLSYNEQFF	TGTGCCAGCAGCGTCGGATCCTTATCCTACAATGAGCAGTTCTTC
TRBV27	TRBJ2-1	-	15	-	CASRTNGPPRDEQFF	TGTGCCAGCAGGACCAATGGGCCACCGCGGGATGAGCAGTTCTTC
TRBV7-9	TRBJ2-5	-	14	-	CASSLSEIEETQYF	TGTGCCAGCAGCTTGTCGGAAATCGAAGAGACCCAGTACTTC
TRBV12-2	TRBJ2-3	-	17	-	CASRLGLAGGSSDTQYF	TGTGCAAGTCGCTTAGGACTAGCGGGGGGGTCTTCAGATACGCAGTATTTT
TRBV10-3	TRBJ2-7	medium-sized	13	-	CAISEGQGYEQYF	TGTGCCATCAGTGAAGGGCAGGGCTACGAGCAGTACTTC
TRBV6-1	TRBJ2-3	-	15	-	CASSEAGRGPDTQYF	TGTGCCAGCAGTGAAGCGGGCAGGGGTCCAGATACGCAGTATTTT
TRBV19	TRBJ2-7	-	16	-	CASSTGSGLTPHEQYF	TGTGCCAGTAGTACCGGAAGCGGCCTCACCCCCCACGAGCAGTACTTC
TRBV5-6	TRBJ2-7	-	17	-	CASSKHEQGWYDYEQYF	TGTGCCAGCAGTAAACACGAACAGGGTTGGTACGACTACGAGCAGTACTTC
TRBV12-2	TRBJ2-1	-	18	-	CASRLGGVGTGAYNEQFF	-
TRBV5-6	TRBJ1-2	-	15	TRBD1	CASSSRTGLLYGYTF	TGTGCCAGCAGCTCCCGGACAGGGTTGTTGTATGGCTACACCTTC
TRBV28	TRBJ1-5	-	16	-	CASRSPGLGSNQPQHF	TGTGCCAGCAGGTCGCCGGGCCTAGGGAGCAATCAGCCCCAGCATTTT
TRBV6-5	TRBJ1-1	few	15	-	CASSYSAGLNTEAFF	TGTGCCAGCAGTTACTCGGCGGGTCTGAACACTGAAGCTTTCTTT
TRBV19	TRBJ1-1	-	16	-	CASRTLRRSMNTEAFF	TGTGCCAGTAGAACCCTAAGGCGGTCAATGAACACTGAAGCTTTCTTT
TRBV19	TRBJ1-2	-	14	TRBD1	CASTHGTGGYGYTF	TGTGCCAGTACCCACGGGACAGGGGGCTATGGCTACACCTTC
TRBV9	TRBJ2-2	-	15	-	CASSVEQAPTGELFF	TGTGCCAGCAGCGTAGAACAGGCTCCCACCGGGGAGCTGTTTTTT
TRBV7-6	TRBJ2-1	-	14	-	CASSFGQSYNEQFF	TGTGCCAGCAGCTTCGGACAGTCCTACAATGAGCAGTTCTTC
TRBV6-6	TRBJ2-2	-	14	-	CASSPITNTGELFF	TGTGCCAGCAGCCCTATAACGAACACCGGGGAGCTGTTTTTT
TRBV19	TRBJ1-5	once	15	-	CASRTGAYSNQPQHF	TGTGCCAGTAGAACCGGGGCATATAGCAATCAGCCCCAGCATTTT
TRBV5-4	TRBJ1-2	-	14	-	CASSLEWQGYGYTF	TGTGCCAGCAGCTTGGAATGGCAGGGTTATGGCTACACCTTC
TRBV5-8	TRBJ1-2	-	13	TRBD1	CASSADRGPGYTF	TGTGCCAGCAGCGCAGACAGGGGTCCTGGCTACACCTTC
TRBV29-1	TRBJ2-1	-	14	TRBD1	CSPTRTGGHCEQFF	TGCAGCCCGACAAGGACAGGGGGCCATTGTGAGCAGTTCTTC
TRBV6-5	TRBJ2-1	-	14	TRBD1	CASSTTGGLDEQFF	TGTGCCAGCAGTACAACAGGGGGCCTCGATGAGCAGTTCTTC
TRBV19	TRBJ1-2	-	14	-	CASSIRAGDKGYTF	TGTGCCAGTAGTATTAGGGCAGGGGATAAAGGCTACACCTTC
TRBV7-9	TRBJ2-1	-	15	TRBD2	CASNIAGGMNNEQFF	TGTGCCAGTAATATAGCGGGAGGCATGAACAATGAGCAGTTCTTC
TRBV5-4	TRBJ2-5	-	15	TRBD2	CASSLASGLAETQYF	TGTGCCAGCAGCTTGGCTAGTGGACTAGCGGAGACCCAGTACTTC
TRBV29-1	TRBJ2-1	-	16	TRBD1	CSVAIQGQGFSNEQFF	TGCAGCGTTGCCATCCAGGGACAGGGGTTTTCCAATGAGCAGTTCTTC
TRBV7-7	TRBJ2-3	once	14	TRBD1	CASSLGQGVDTQYF	TGTGCCAGCAGCTTGGGACAGGGGGTAGATACGCAGTATTTT